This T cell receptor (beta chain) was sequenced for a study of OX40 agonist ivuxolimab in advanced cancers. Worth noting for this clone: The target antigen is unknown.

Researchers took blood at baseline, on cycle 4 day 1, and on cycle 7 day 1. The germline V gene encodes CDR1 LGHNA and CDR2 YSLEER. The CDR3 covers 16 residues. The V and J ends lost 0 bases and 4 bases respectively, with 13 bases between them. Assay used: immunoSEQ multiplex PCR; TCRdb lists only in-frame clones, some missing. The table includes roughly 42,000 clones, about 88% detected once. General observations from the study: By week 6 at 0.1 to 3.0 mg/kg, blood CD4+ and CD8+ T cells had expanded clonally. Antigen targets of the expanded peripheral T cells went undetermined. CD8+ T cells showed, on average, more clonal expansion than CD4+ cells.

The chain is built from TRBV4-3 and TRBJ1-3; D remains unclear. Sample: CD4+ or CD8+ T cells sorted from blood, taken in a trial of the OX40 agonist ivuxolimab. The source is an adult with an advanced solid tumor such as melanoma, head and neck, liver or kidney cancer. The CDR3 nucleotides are TGCGCCAGCAGCCAAGATCGAAGTCTAGTCGGAAACACCATATATTTT. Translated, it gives CASSQDRSLVGNTIYF.